This TCR beta chain stems from a study of shared clonotypes between healthy human individuals. Notes on the study in general: Sharing across four donors was highest in naive CD4 (roughly 5%) and lowest in memory CD8 (roughly 0.4%).

As concerns this clone: As yet, its antigen is unknown.

Several immunoSEQ plates held equal portions of the genomic DNA taken from each subset. TCRdb's copy holds only in-frame clones and misses some; the assay was immunoSEQ multiplex PCR. The sample lists 2,100,000 or so clones, approximately 95% occurring once. Germline CDR1 MNHEY, CDR2 SMNVEV (reference sequence). Deletions cut 5 bases from V and 3 bases from J, with 11 bases between. The CDR3 contains 13 residues. The rearrangement uses TRBV27 and TRBJ2-7; D remains unclear. The clonotype comes from a man aged 18 to 29 in good health. The source material was naive CD4+ T cells sorted from blood. The sample's subset: CD45RA+ positively selected. This chain's CDR3 is CASSPRTRYEQYF. DNA of the CDR3: TGTGCCAGCAGTCCGCGGACGCGCTACGAGCAGTACTTC.